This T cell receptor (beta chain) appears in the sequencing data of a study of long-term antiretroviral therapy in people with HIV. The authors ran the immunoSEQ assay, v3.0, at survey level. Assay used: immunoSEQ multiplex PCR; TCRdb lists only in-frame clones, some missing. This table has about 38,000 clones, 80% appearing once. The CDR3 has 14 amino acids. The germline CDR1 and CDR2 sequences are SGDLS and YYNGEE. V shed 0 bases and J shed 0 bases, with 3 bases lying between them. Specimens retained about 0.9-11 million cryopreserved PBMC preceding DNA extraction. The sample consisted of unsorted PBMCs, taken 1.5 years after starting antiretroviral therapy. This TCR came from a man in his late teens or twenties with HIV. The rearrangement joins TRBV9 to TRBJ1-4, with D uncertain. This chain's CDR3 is CASSVAATNEKLFF. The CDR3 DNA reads TGTGCCAGCAGCGTAGCAGCAACTAATGAAAAACTGTTTTTT.